This T cell receptor beta chain was sequenced during a study of long-term antiretroviral therapy in people with HIV. Study-level findings and limits: Post-ART, diversity grew, though it stayed under transplant donor control levels.

immunoSEQ v3.0 was run at survey level. Repertoires were generated with immunoSEQ multiplex PCR, while TCRdb's copy carries only in-frame clones and drops some. The table records 15,000 or so clones, approximately 86% of them present only once. The CDR3 length is 15 residues. V dropped 4 bases and J dropped 2; count of bases not matched to a gene: 5. CDR1 is SEHNR, CDR2 FQNEAQ, per germline (reference sequence). Concerning this clone itself: Its matching antigen is unknown.

The sample in question was unsorted PBMCs, obtained 6.2 years after starting antiretroviral therapy. The J gene is TRBJ2-7, the V gene TRBV7-9, with TRBD2 identical over 10 bases. The clonotype was recovered from a middle-aged man with HIV. CDR3 DNA sequence: TGTGCCAGCAGCTCTAGCGGGAGTTTGCCCTACGAGCAGTACTTC. Translating gives CASSSSGSLPYEQYF.